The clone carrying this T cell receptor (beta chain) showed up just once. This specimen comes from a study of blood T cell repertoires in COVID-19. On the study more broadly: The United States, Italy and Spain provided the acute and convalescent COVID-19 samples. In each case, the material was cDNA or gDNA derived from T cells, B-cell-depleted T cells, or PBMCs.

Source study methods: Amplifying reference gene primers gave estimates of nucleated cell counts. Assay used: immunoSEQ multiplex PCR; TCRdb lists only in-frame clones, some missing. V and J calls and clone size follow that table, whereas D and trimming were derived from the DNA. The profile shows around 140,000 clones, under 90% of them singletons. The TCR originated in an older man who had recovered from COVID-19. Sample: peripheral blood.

The DNA of the CDR3 is TGTGCCAGCAGTTATGGGGGACAGGGACCCTACGAGCAGTACTTC. It is translated as CASSYGGQGPYEQYF. The chain couples TRBV6-5 to TRBJ2-7; 9 bases line up with TRBD1. Trimming cost V 3 bases and J 2 bases; bases outside gene matches: 5. The CDR3 loop spans 15 amino acids. CDR1 and CDR2 from the germline V gene are MNHEY and SVGAGI.